The 28 T cell receptor beta chains reported below all come from one sample, sequenced in a study of identical twins. Each CDR3 protein gets one entry after TCRdb re-called the 5' RACE reads with MiXCR. The sample contains a few hundred thousand distinct CDR3 sequences, 15% of which appear only once. This same sample was also taken into another study, of yellow fever vaccine responses in identical twins.

The sample taken for sequencing was CD4+ T cells sorted from blood. Every receptor here comes from a woman under 30 in good health.

This clonotype was observed a few times. This chain connects TRBV2 to TRBJ2-2; D not certain. The V end lost 2 bases, the J end lost 2 bases, and 15 bases lay between the germline ends. CDR3 length: 17 residues. The germline V gene encodes CDR1 SNHLY and CDR2 FYNNEI. The CDR3 nucleotides are TGTGCCAGCAGTGAACGGGCCCTCAGAACCAACACCGGGGAGCTGTTTTTT. Translated: CASSERALRTNTGELFF.

This clonotype was picked up a small number of times. The gene calls are TRBV20-1 and TRBJ1-2, with D uncertain. Trimming shortened V by 3 bases and J by 3 bases, and 11 bases separated the two germline ends. The CDR3 sequence is 13 residues long. Germline lookup yields CDR1 DFQATT and CDR2 SNEGSKA (reference sequence). For the CDR3, the DNA is TGCAGTGCTAGGAGTGGCAGAGACTATGGCTACACCTTC. It codes for CSARSGRDYGYTF.

This rearrangement joins TRBV20-1 to TRBJ2-7, with 8 positions matching TRBD2. The CDR3 covers 15 residues. The trim removed 0 bases at V and 3 bases at J, leaving 7 bases unmatched. Per the germline V gene, CDR1 is DFQATT and CDR2 is SNEGSKA (reference sequence). The CDR3 loop is CSARDPGTSFYEQYF. The CDR3 DNA sequence: TGCAGTGCTAGAGATCCCGGGACTAGTTTCTACGAGCAGTACTTC.

The V call is TRBV29-1, the J call TRBJ2-7; D is perhaps TRBD1 (6 bases). Trimming left V 4 bases short and J 2 bases short, with 15 bases between. The CDR3 has 14 amino acids. Germline V gene data show CDR1 as SQVTM and CDR2 as ANQGSEA. The CDR3 DNA sequence: TGCAGCGTTGGGGAACAGGGAAGCCCCTACGAGCAGTACTTC. Protein product: CSVGEQGSPYEQYF.

The chain employs TRBV24-1 and TRBJ2-3, with a weak D call TRBD1 (6 bases). The CDR3 is 14 amino acids. CDR1 and CDR2 (germline): KGHDR, SFDVKD. V lost 4 bases, J lost 0 bases, and 7 bases lay in between. CDR3 sequence reads: CATSETGSTDTQYF. Here the CDR3 DNA reads TGTGCCACCAGTGAGACAGGTAGCACAGATACGCAGTATTTT.

This rearrangement joins TRBV3-1 to TRBJ1-5, with a possible D match to TRBD1 (6 bases). Germline CDR1 LGHDT, CDR2 YNNKEL (reference sequence). The V end lost 4 bases, the J end lost 2 bases, and 15 bases lay between the germline ends. This CDR3 contains 16 residues. CDR3 in amino acids: CASSPRPGAGNQPQHF. DNA for the CDR3: TGTGCCAGCAGCCCCAGGCCGGGGGCCGGCAATCAGCCCCAGCATTTT. Together with reference TRBV3-1 and TRBJ1-5, the CDR3 gives the full variable domain: DTAVSQTPKYLVTQMGNDKSIKCEQNLGHDTMYWYKQDSKKFLKIMFSYNNKELIINETVPNRFSPKSPDKAHLNLHINSLELGDSAVYFCASSPRPGAGNQPQHFGDGTRLSIL.

Only one count was recorded for this clonotype. A much larger clone differs from this one at a single base, so this may be a read error. The chain links TRBV5-1 to TRBJ2-2, with 8 positions matching TRBD2. Germline CDR1 and CDR2: SGHRS and YFSETQ. CDR3 size: 16 residues. V gave up 4 bases and J gave up 2 bases; unmatched junction bases: 7. The CDR3 region has the DNA TGCGCCAGCAGCGTCATCGGGACTAGTAACACCGGGGAGCTGTTTTTT. Residues: CASSVIGTSNTGELFF.

This chain links TRBV20-1 with TRBJ1-1; D unresolved. The germline V gene has CDR1 DFQATT and CDR2 SNEGSKA (reference sequence). V was trimmed by 1 base and J by 9 bases, leaving 6 bases between them. This CDR3 region has 10 residues. The chain's CDR3 is CSARVGQAFF. Written as DNA, the CDR3 is TGCAGTGCTAGAGTGGGCCAAGCTTTCTTT.

This chain joins TRBV20-1 and TRBJ2-7; the match to TRBD1 covers 9 bases. The V segment lost 6 bases and the J segment 4 bases; nucleotides outside the gene matches: 13. The germline V gene has CDR1 DFQATT and CDR2 SNEGSKA (reference sequence). The CDR3 is 15 amino acids. CDR3 protein: CSAGVRLGQGYEQYF. The DNA of the CDR3 is TGCAGTGCCGGAGTAAGACTCGGACAGGGGTACGAGCAGTACTTC.

This rearrangement joins TRBV15 to TRBJ1-6; D uncertain. There are 15 residues in the CDR3. From germline, CDR1 is LNHNV and CDR2 YYDKDF (reference sequence). V was shortened by 0 bases and J by 6 bases, with 9 bases between the two germline ends. CDR3 nucleotide sequence: TGTGCCACCAGCAGAGAGACGGGCCTTAATTCACCCCTCCACTTT. As protein: CATSRETGLNSPLHF. The complete variable domain, with remaining parts taken from reference TRBV15 and TRBJ1-6, reads DAMVIQNPRYQVTQFGKPVTLSCSQTLNHNVMYWYQQKSSQAPKLLFHYYDKDFNNEADTPDNFQSRRPNTSFCFLDIRSPGLGDTAMYLCATSRETGLNSPLHFGNGTRLTVT.

In this sample, this clonotype turned up a few times. This rearrangement joins TRBV6-2 or TRBV6-3 to TRBJ2-7; D is tentatively TRBD1 or TRBD2 (6 bases each). Germline V lookup: CDR1 MNHEY, CDR2 SVGEGT. The length of the CDR3 is 16 residues. Trimming removed 4 bases from V and 0 bases from J, with 16 bases in between. CDR3 in DNA: TGTGCCAGCAGTTTCGAAGGGGGGAGGCTCTCCTACGAGCAGTACTTC. Its translation is CASSFEGGRLSYEQYF.

CDR3 region: CASSLRSGTGGPNTEAFF. CDR3 DNA: TGTGCCAGCAGCTTAAGGTCCGGGACAGGGGGTCCGAACACTGAAGCTTTCTTT. This chain connects TRBV7-3 to TRBJ1-1; 11 positions agree with TRBD1. There are 18 residues in the CDR3. J lost 1 base, V lost 1 base, and 8 bases had no gene match. Germline V lookup: CDR1 SGHTA, CDR2 FQGTGA.

This chain links TRBV3-1 with TRBJ1-6; D gene unclear. V was trimmed by 3 bases and J by 8 bases, leaving 14 bases between them. Per germline, CDR1 LGHDT and CDR2 YNNKEL (reference sequence). There are 15 residues in the CDR3. The CDR3 DNA sequence: TGTGCCAGCAGCCATACCGGATACGGGGATTCACCCCTCCACTTT. Translating gives CASSHTGYGDSPLHF.

This clonotype appeared a few times. CDR3 in amino acids: CSARGQTNEQFF. The CDR3 bases are TGCAGTGCTAGGGGACAGACCAATGAGCAGTTCTTC. The gene calls are TRBV20-1 and TRBJ2-1; 7 bases line up with TRBD1. CDR1 and CDR2 from the germline V gene are DFQATT and SNEGSKA (reference sequence). The ends lost 3 bases at V and 6 bases at J; junction bases unmatched: 2. CDR3 size: 12 residues.

The rearrangement links TRBV7-9 to TRBJ1-2; D is ambiguous. The CDR3 runs to 16 residues. In germline, CDR1 is SEHNR, CDR2 FQNEAQ (reference sequence). V gave up 2 bases and J gave up 0 bases, with 13 bases separating them. The CDR3 sequence is CASSLRELLSNYGYTF. In DNA form, the CDR3 reads TGTGCCAGCAGCTTAAGAGAACTACTCTCTAACTATGGCTACACCTTC. The full variable domain, rest sourced from reference TRBV7-9 and TRBJ1-2, is DTGVSQNPRHKITKRGQNVTFRCDPISEHNRLYWYRQTLGQGPEFLTYFQNEAQLEKSRLLSDRFSAERPKGSFSTLEIQRTEQGDSAMYLCASSLRELLSNYGYTFGSGTRLTVV.

This chain uses TRBV5-1 with TRBJ2-7; TRBD2 agrees at 11 bases. The trim removed 4 bases at V and 2 bases at J, leaving 14 bases unmatched. The CDR3 is 18 amino acids. Per germline, CDR1 SGHRS and CDR2 YFSETQ. As DNA, the CDR3 is TGCGCCAGCAGCCGGCCCCCCCCCTCTAGCGGGGGGACCTACGAGCAGTACTTC. This translates into CASSRPPPSSGGTYEQYF.

The J gene is TRBJ2-2, the V gene TRBV6-2 or TRBV6-3, with 8 nucleotides matching TRBD1. The germline V gene encodes CDR1 MNHEY and CDR2 SVGEGT. V lost 5 bases and J lost 2; bases outside the gene matches: 4. CDR3 size: 15 residues. The CDR3 reads CASSRTGLNTGELFF. The CDR3 DNA reads as TGTGCCAGCAGTCGGACAGGGCTTAACACCGGGGAGCTGTTTTTT.

This clonotype was seen more than once but under ten times. The V gene is TRBV2, the J gene TRBJ1-4, with D perhaps TRBD1 (5 bases). The CDR3 covers 15 residues. V lost 6 bases and J lost 0, with 11 bases in between. Germline CDR1 reads SNHLY; CDR2 reads FYNNEI. This CDR3 is CASRGTVATNEKLFF. The CDR3 bases are TGTGCCAGCAGGGGGACCGTCGCAACTAATGAAAAACTGTTTTTT.

This clonotype was observed a handful of times. The chain employs TRBV13 and TRBJ2-2, with D perhaps matching TRBD1 (5 bases). The CDR3 spans 15 residues. V lost 4 bases and J 4 bases, leaving 13 bases between the germline ends. Germline lookup yields CDR1 PRHDT and CDR2 FYEKMQ (reference sequence). The CDR3 reads CASSSYRQRTGELFF. Here the CDR3 DNA reads TGTGCCAGCAGCTCATACCGACAGCGCACCGGGGAGCTGTTTTTT.

The chain links TRBV29-1 to TRBJ1-2, with D maybe TRBD1 (5 bases). This CDR3 has 11 amino acids. Per the germline V gene, CDR1 is SQVTM and CDR2 is ANQGSEA. V lost 0 bases and J 11 bases, leaving 10 bases between the germline ends. CDR3 protein: CSVEDNKGYTF. The CDR3, as DNA: TGCAGCGTTGAAGATAATAAGGGGTACACCTTC.

This clonotype has just a few counts. The chain couples TRBV20-1 to TRBJ1-5; TRBD1 is a possible D gene (6 bases). The ends were cut back, 3 bases at V and 5 bases at J, with 17 bases in the middle. Germline V CDR1 and CDR2: DFQATT, SNEGSKA (reference sequence). CDR3 size: 15 residues. The CDR3 DNA reads as TGCAGTGCTAGGGGGGGCCAAGAGGCCGATCAGCCCCAGCATTTT. Translation gives CSARGGQEADQPQHF.

The chain is built from TRBV5-6 and TRBJ2-7, with 8 bases that match TRBD1. The CDR3 totals 15 residues. Germline-derived CDR1 and CDR2 are SGHDT and YYEEEE. Losses at the gene ends were 2 bases for V and 3 bases for J; bases not matched to a gene: 7. The DNA for the CDR3 is TGTGCCAGCAGCTTACAGGGGGTGCTGCTCTACGAGCAGTACTTC. Protein sequence: CASSLQGVLLYEQYF.

V and J are TRBV12-5 and TRBJ2-1; D gene unclear. Per germline, CDR1 LGHNT and CDR2 FRNRAP. Trimming shortened V by 5 bases and J by 4 bases, and 21 bases separated the two germline ends. This CDR3 has 17 amino acids. CDR3 sequence: CASGTHIGRASYNEQFF. The CDR3 bases are TGTGCTAGTGGTACCCATATTGGCCGAGCATCTTACAATGAGCAGTTCTTC.

This clonotype was seen a handful of times. The gene calls are TRBV5-1 and TRBJ2-3; the match to TRBD2 covers 13 bases. This CDR3 comprises 16 residues. The V and J ends lost 4 bases and 5 bases, in that order; junction bases with no gene match: 7. Germline V gene lookup returns CDR1 SGHRS and CDR2 YFSETQ. In nucleotides, the CDR3 is TGCGCCAGCAGCCAACTAGCGGGGGGGCACGGAGATACGCAGTATTTT. As protein: CASSQLAGGHGDTQYF.

A few counts support this clonotype. The genes are TRBV5-1 and TRBJ1-1; D may be TRBD1 (6 bases). Trimming took 4 bases from V and 2 from J, leaving 15 bases between them. The CDR3 sequence is 15 residues long. Germline CDR1 is SGHRS and CDR2 is YFSETQ. The CDR3 loop is CASSTNPRGNTEAFF. CDR3 in DNA: TGCGCCAGCAGCACGAATCCCAGGGGAAACACTGAAGCTTTCTTT.

The gene calls are TRBV6-5 and TRBJ2-2; no firm D call. CDR1 is MNHEY, CDR2 SVGAGI, per germline. CDR3 size: 15 residues. The germline V and J ends were trimmed by 2 bases and 1 base, with 8 bases remaining between them. DNA of the CDR3: TGTGCCAGCAGTTACCGAAGACAGAACACCGGGGAGCTGTTTTTT. Protein sequence: CASSYRRQNTGELFF.

The J gene is TRBJ1-3, the V gene TRBV2; 12 nucleotides line up with TRBD1. The trim removed 8 bases at V and 4 bases at J, leaving 21 bases unmatched. CDR1 and CDR2 (germline): SNHLY, FYNNEI. This CDR3 is 20 amino acids long. This chain's CDR3 is CASGSPLGQGAAEEGNTIYF. The CDR3 DNA reads TGTGCCAGCGGGAGCCCTTTGGGACAGGGGGCCGCCGAGGAGGGAAACACCATATATTTT.

A few counts support this clonotype. This chain joins TRBV20-1 and TRBJ2-1, with D perhaps matching TRBD2 (6 bases). CDR3 length: 13 amino acids. V was clipped by 6 bases and J by 3 bases, with 12 bases between them. CDR1 DFQATT and CDR2 SNEGSKA come from the germline V gene (reference sequence). The CDR3 protein is CSAQRVYYNEQFF. CDR3 DNA: TGCAGTGCACAGCGGGTCTACTACAATGAGCAGTTCTTC.